These T cell receptor beta chains were read from a single sample in a study of shared clonotypes between healthy human individuals. Assay used: immunoSEQ multiplex PCR; TCRdb lists only in-frame clones, some missing. This sample carries roughly 1,000,000 clones, approximately 80% of them seen once, and the ten largest clones take 0.5% to 0.65%. Sequencing input: memory CD4+ T cells from PBMCs. Receptors originate from a man aged 18-30 years in good health. Some clones in this sample may be carry-over from other donors' samples. CDR3s include the opening cysteine and the closing phenylalanine or tryptophan. Fields, in order: J gene, CDR3 length, V gene, CDR3 protein.

J gene: TRBJ2-5; CDR3 length: 14; V gene: TRBV9; CDR3 protein: CASSVGGRKETQYF
J gene: TRBJ1-2; CDR3 length: 15; V gene: TRBV10-3; CDR3 protein: CAIKSRDSTYYGYTF
J gene: TRBJ1-2; CDR3 length: 11; V gene: TRBV20-1; CDR3 protein: CSAHRGQGYTF
J gene: TRBJ1-3; CDR3 length: 17; V gene: TRBV27; CDR3 protein: CASSLWSRQGPVDTIYF
J gene: TRBJ1-1; CDR3 length: 13; V gene: TRBV25-1; CDR3 protein: CASTRQGYTEAFF
J gene: TRBJ2-6; CDR3 length: 18; V gene: TRBV5-1; CDR3 protein: CASSLVQGAPSGANVLTF
J gene: TRBJ1-2; CDR3 length: 13; V gene: TRBV29-1; CDR3 protein: CSVEEQPNYGYTF
J gene: TRBJ1-1; CDR3 length: 15; V gene: TRBV28; CDR3 protein: CASRKRGQLNTEAFF
J gene: TRBJ2-1; CDR3 length: 16; V gene: TRBV28; CDR3 protein: CASSRTGTSGSDEQFF
J gene: TRBJ2-7; CDR3 length: 16; V gene: TRBV5-1; CDR3 protein: CASSPGGTGNSYEQYF
J gene: TRBJ1-5; CDR3 length: 13; V gene: TRBV9; CDR3 protein: CASSAAENQPQHF
J gene: TRBJ1-2; CDR3 length: 14; V gene: TRBV5-1; CDR3 protein: CASSLGQTVYGYTF
J gene: TRBJ1-2; CDR3 length: 16; V gene: TRBV7-9; CDR3 protein: CASSLPGDRGNYGYTF
J gene: TRBJ2-4; CDR3 length: 15; V gene: TRBV2; CDR3 protein: CASSLSGIAKNIQYF
J gene: TRBJ2-3; CDR3 length: 16; V gene: TRBV30; CDR3 protein: CASKSSGRADADTQYF
J gene: TRBJ1-2; CDR3 length: 15; V gene: TRBV4-1; CDR3 protein: CASSHHGRTPYGYTF
J gene: TRBJ1-5; CDR3 length: 16; V gene: TRBV19; CDR3 protein: CASQAQVSGINQPQHF
J gene: TRBJ2-5; CDR3 length: 13; V gene: TRBV30; CDR3 protein: CASDAGVRETQYF
J gene: TRBJ2-3; CDR3 length: 17; V gene: TRBV4-3; CDR3 protein: CASSQDLGADYTDTQYF
J gene: TRBJ1-4; CDR3 length: 16; V gene: TRBV29-1; CDR3 protein: CSVKIVGARAFEKLFF
J gene: TRBJ1-5; CDR3 length: 14; V gene: TRBV7-9; CDR3 protein: CASSLVGGDEPQHF
J gene: TRBJ1-3; CDR3 length: 16; V gene: TRBV5-1; CDR3 protein: CASSVSTAPSGNTIYF
J gene: TRBJ1-3; CDR3 length: 15; V gene: TRBV4-2; CDR3 protein: CASSQEEAVGNTIYF
J gene: TRBJ2-7; CDR3 length: 13; V gene: TRBV29-1; CDR3 protein: CSVVSGGNHEQYF
J gene: TRBJ1-4; CDR3 length: 14; V gene: TRBV14; CDR3 protein: CASSQGYSDEKLFF
J gene: TRBJ2-7; CDR3 length: 15; V gene: TRBV7-8; CDR3 protein: CASSLREGLVNEQYF
J gene: TRBJ2-1; CDR3 length: 15; V gene: TRBV18; CDR3 protein: CASSPTTGVVNEQFF
J gene: TRBJ1-1; CDR3 length: 14; V gene: TRBV5-1; CDR3 protein: CASSWDGENTEAFF
J gene: TRBJ2-7; CDR3 length: 14; V gene: TRBV18; CDR3 protein: CASSPTGGPYEQYF
J gene: TRBJ1-2; CDR3 length: 15; V gene: TRBV28; CDR3 protein: CASSPEALGGYGYTF
J gene: TRBJ1-5; CDR3 length: 14; V gene: TRBV27; CDR3 protein: CASSPGQGNQPQHF
J gene: TRBJ2-3; CDR3 length: 15; V gene: TRBV10-3; CDR3 protein: CAIKRAGESTDTQYF